Detailed here is one T cell receptor beta chain. Its specificity is unknown. These donors, healthy bone marrow donors, were studied. The CDR3 sequence is 17 residues long. The junction had 3 bases not matched to a gene; V was cut back by 1 base and J by 0 bases. The germline gives CDR1 SGHRS, CDR2 YFSETQ. The data are from a study of cytomegalovirus exposure and HLA in healthy donors. 60 Vbeta and 13 Jbeta primers were used in PCR. Assay: immunoSEQ multiplex PCR; the TCRdb copy retains only in-frame clones and omits some. The data hold about 150,000 clones, with about 85% observed a single time. Points from the study as a whole: Exclusion applied to some V segments, including TRBV6-2 and TRBV6-3, as they were indistinguishable. Later analysis identified a missense DCLRE1C variant that was linked to TCR beta V- and J-gene trimming. Among donors in an Asian-associated ancestry cluster, a later analysis reportedly found fewer N-insertions than the roughly 610-donor mean.

The sequence was collected from a woman younger than 35 in good health and CMV-seronegative. The genes are TRBV5-1 and TRBJ2-2, with 10 bases that match TRBD2. Input material: PBMCs. The chain's CDR3 is CASSLPAGGTNTGELFF. The CDR3 nucleotides are TGCGCCAGCAGCTTGCCAGCGGGGGGGACGAACACCGGGGAGCTGTTTTTT.